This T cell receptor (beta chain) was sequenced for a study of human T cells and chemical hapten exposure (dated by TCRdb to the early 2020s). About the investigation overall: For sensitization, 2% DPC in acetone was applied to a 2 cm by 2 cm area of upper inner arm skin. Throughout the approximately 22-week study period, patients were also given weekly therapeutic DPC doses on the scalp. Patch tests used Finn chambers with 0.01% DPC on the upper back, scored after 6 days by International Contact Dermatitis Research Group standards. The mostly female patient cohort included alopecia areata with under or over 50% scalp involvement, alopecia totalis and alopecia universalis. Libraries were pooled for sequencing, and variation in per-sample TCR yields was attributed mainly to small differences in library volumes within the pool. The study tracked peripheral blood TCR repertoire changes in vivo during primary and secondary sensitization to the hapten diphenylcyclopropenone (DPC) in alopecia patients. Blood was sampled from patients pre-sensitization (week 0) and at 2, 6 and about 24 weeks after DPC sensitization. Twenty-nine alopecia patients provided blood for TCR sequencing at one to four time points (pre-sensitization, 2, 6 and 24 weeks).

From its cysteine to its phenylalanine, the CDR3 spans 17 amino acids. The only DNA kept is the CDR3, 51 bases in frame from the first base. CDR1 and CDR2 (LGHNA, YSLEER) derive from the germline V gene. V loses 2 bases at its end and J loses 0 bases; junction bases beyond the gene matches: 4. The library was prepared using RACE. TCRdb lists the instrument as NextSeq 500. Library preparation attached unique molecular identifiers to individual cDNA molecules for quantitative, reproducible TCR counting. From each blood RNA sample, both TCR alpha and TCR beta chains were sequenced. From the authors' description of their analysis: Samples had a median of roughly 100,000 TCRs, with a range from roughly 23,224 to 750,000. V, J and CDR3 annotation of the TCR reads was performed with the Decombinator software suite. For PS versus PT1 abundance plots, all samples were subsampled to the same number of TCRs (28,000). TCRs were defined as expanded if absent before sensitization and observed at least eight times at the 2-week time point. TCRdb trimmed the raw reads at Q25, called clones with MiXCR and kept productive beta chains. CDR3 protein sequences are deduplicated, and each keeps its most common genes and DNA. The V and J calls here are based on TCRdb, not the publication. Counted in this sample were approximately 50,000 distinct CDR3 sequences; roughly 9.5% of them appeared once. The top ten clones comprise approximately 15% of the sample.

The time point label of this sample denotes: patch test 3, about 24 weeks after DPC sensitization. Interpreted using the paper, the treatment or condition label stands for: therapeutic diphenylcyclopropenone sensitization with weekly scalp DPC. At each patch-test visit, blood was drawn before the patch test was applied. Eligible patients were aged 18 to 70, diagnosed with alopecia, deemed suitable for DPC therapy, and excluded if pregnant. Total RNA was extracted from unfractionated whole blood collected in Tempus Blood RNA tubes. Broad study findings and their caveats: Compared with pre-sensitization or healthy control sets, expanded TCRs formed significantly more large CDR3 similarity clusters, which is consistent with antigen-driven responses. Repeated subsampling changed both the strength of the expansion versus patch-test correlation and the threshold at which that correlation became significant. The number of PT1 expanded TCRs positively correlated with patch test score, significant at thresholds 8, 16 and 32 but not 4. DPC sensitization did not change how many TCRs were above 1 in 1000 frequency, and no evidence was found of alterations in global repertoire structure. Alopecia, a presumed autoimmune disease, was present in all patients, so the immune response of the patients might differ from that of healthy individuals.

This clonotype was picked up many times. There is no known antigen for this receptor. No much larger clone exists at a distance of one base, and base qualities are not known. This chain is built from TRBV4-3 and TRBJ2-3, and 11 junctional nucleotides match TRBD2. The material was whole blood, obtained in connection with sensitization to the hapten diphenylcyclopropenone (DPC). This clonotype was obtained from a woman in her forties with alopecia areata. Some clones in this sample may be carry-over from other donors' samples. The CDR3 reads CASSQFTSGGSTDTQYF. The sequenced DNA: TGCGCCAGCAGCCAATTTACTAGCGGGGGCAGCACAGATACGCAGTATTTT.